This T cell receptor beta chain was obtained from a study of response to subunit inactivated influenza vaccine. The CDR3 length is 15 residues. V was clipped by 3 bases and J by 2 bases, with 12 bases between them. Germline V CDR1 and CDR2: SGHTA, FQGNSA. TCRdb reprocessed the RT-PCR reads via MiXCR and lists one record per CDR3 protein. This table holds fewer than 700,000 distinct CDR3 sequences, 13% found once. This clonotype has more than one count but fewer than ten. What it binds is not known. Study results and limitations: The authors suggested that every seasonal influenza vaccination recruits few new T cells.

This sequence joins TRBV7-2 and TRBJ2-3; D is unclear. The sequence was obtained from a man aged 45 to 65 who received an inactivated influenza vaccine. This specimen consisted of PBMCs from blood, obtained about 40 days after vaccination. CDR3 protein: CASSLLVRHTDTQYF. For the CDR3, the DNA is TGTGCCAGCAGCTTGTTGGTCCGGCACACAGATACGCAGTATTTT.